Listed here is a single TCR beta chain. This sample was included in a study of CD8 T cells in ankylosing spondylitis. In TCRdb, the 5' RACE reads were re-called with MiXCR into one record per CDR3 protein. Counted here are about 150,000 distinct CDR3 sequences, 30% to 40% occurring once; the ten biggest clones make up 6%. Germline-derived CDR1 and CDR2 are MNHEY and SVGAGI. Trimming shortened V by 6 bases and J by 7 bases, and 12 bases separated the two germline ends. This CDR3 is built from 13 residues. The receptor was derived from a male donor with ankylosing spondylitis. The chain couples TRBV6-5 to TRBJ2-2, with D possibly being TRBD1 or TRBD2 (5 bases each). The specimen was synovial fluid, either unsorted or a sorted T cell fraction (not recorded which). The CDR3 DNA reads TGTGCCAGCAGGGACTCAGGGATCGGGGAGCTGTTTTTT. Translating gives CASRDSGIGELFF.